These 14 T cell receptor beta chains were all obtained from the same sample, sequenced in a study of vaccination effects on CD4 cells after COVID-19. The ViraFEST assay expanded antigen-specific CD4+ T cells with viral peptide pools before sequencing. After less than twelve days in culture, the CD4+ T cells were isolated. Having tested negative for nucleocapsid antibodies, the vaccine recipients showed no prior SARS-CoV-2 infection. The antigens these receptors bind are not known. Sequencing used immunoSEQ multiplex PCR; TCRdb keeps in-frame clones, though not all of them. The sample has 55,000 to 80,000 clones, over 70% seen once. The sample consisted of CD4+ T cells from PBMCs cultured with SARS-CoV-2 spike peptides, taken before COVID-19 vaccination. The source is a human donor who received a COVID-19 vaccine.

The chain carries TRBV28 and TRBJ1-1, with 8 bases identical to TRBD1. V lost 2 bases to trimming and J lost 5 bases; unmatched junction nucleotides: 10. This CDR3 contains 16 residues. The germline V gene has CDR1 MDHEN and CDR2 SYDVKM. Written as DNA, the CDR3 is TGTGCCAGCAGTTTAGTGTCAGGGGGCCGCGGGACTGAAGCTTTCTTT. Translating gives CASSLVSGGRGTEAFF.

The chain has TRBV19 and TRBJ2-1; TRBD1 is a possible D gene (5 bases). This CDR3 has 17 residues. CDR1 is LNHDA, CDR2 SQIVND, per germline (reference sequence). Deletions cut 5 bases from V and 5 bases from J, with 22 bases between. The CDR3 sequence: CASSLQGSLLRNNEQFF. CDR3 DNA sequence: TGTGCCAGTAGTCTTCAGGGAAGTCTGCTAAGAAACAATGAGCAGTTCTTC. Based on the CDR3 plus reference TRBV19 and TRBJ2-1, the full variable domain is DGGITQSPKYLFRKEGQNVTLSCEQNLNHDAMYWYRQDPGQGLRLIYYSQIVNDFQKGDIAEGYSVSREKKESFPLTVTSAQKNPTAFYLCASSLQGSLLRNNEQFFGPGTRLTVL.

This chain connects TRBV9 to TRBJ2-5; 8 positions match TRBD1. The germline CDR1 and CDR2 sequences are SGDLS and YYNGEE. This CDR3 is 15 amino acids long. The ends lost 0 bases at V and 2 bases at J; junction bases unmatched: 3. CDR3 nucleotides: TGTGCCAGCAGCGTAGACGGACAGGGACAAGAGACCCAGTACTTC. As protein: CASSVDGQGQETQYF.

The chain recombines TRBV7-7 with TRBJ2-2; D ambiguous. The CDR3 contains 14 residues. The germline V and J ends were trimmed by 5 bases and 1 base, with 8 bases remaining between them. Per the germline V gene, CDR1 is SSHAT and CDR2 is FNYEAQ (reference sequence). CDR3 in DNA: TGTGCCAGCAGCCCTAACAAGAACACCGGGGAGCTGTTTTTT. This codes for CASSPNKNTGELFF.

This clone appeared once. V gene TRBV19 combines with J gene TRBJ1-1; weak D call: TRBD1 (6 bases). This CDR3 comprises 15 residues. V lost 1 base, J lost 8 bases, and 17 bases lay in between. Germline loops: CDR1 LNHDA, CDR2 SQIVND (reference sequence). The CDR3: CASSIGTARGSEAFF. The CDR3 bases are TGTGCCAGTAGTATAGGGACAGCCCGGGGGTCCGAAGCTTTCTTT.

The CDR3 here is CASRPQGVYGYTF. The CDR3, as DNA: TGTGCCAGCAGACCGCAGGGCGTCTATGGCTACACCTTC. The chain joins TRBV6-5 to TRBJ1-2; D may be TRBD1 (5 bases). Trimming cost V 6 bases and J 4 bases, with 12 bases left between them. The CDR3 spans 13 residues. Germline V gene lookup returns CDR1 MNHEY and CDR2 SVGAGI.

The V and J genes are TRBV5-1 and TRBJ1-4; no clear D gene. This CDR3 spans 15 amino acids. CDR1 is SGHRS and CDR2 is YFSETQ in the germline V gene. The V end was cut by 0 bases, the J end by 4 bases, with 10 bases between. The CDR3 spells CASSLENSFNEKLFF. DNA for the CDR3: TGCGCCAGCAGCTTGGAAAACAGTTTTAATGAAAAACTGTTTTTT.

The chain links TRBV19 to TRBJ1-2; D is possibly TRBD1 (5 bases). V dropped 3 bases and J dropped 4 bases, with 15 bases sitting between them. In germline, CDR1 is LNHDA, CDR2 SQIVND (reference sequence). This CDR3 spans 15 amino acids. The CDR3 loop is CASSMPGLILYGYTF. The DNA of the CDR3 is TGTGCCAGTAGTATGCCGGGACTGATCCTCTATGGCTACACCTTC.

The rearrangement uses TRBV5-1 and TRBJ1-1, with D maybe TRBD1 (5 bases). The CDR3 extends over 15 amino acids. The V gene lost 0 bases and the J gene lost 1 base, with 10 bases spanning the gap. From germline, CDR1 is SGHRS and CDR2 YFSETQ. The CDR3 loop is CASSLGGGQNTEAFF. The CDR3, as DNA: TGCGCCAGCAGCTTGGGGGGCGGGCAGAACACTGAAGCTTTCTTT.

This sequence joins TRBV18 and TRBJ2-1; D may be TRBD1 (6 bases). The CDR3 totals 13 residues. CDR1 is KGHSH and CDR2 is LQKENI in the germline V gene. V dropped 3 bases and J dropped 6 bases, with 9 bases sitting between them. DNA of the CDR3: TGTGCCAGCTCACCCAGGGGCGGCAATGAGCAGTTCTTC. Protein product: CASSPRGGNEQFF.

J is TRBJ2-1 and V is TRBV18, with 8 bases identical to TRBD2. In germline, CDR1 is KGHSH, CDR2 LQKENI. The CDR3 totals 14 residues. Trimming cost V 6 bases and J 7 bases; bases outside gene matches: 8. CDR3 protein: CASSPGLAENEQFF. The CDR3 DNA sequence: TGTGCCAGCTCCCCCGGACTAGCAGAGAATGAGCAGTTCTTC.

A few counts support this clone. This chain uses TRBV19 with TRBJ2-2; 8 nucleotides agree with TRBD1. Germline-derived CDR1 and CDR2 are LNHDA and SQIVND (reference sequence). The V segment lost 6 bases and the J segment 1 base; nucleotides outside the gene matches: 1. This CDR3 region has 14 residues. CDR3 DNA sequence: TGTGCCAGTAGAGGGACAGGGAACACCGGGGAGCTGTTTTTT. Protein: CASRGTGNTGELFF.

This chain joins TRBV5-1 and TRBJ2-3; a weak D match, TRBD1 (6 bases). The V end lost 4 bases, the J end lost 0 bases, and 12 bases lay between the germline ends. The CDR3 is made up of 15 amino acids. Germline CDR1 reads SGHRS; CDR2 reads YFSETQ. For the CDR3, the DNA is TGCGCCAGCAGCCGCCGACAGGCTAGCACAGATACGCAGTATTTT. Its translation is CASSRRQASTDTQYF.

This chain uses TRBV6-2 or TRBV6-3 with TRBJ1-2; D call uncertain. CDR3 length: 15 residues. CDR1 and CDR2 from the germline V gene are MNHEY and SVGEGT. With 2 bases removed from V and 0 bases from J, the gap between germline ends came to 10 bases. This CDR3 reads CASSYNGEPNYGYTF. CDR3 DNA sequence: TGTGCCAGCAGTTACAATGGGGAACCTAACTATGGCTACACCTTC.